Listed below are T cell receptor beta chains from one sample, sequenced in a study of cytomegalovirus exposure and HLA in healthy donors. Sequencing used immunoSEQ multiplex PCR; TCRdb keeps in-frame clones, though not all of them. The data contain under 150,000 clones, 75% to 85% of them seen just once; the ten biggest clones take up 3% to 4%. The specimen sequenced was PBMCs. The receptors derive from a woman aged 40 to 50 in good health and CMV-seronegative. Each CDR3 is given with its conserved first and last residue. D genes are given only for firm matches. Clone size is given for some rows only: seen once, a few or many times, or a class if the clone is expanded.

v_gene	d_gene	abundance	j_gene	CDR3nt	CDR3aa
TRBV7-3	NA	once	TRBJ1-5	TGTGCCAGCAGCCTTACAGGGTTGCCCAATCAGCCCCAGCATTTT	CASSLTGLPNQPQHF
TRBV6-5	NA	NA	TRBJ1-1	TGTGCCAGCAGCCCCGACTCGTACACTGAAGCTTTCTTT	CASSPDSYTEAFF
TRBV28	TRBD1	NA	TRBJ2-7	TGTGCCAGCACGAAGACCGGGACAGGGGCGCAGTACTTC	CASTKTGTGAQYF
TRBV9	TRBD2	NA	TRBJ2-5	TGTGCCAGCAGCGCAGGGCTCATAGCGGGGGGGCTCCAAGAGACCCAGTACTTC	CASSAGLIAGGLQETQYF
TRBV7-9	NA	NA	TRBJ2-1	TGTGCCAGCAGCAATTTCGGAACGGGTGAGCAGTTCTTC	CASSNFGTGEQFF
TRBV11-2	NA	NA	TRBJ2-1	TGTGCCAGCAGCTTACAGTCCGGGGGAACCGCAAGCTACAATGAGCAGTTCTTC	CASSLQSGGTASYNEQFF
TRBV10-3	TRBD1	NA	TRBJ1-4	TGTGCCATCAGTGAGTCGGGCAGGGGGTCTGCTAATGAAAAACTGTTTTTT	CAISESGRGSANEKLFF
TRBV2	NA	NA	TRBJ1-3	TGTGCCAGCAGCACCGATGGGCTGGGAAACACCATATATTTT	CASSTDGLGNTIYF
TRBV25-1	TRBD2	NA	TRBJ2-7	TGTGCCAGCAGTGAACTCGGACTAGCGGGAGCAGCCTACGAGCAGTACTTC	CASSELGLAGAAYEQYF
TRBV11-2	NA	NA	TRBJ1-1	TGTGCCAGCAGCTTACCGGGGGGCCACACTGAAGCTTTCTTT	CASSLPGGHTEAFF
TRBV27	NA	NA	TRBJ2-2	TGTGCCAGCCCCCTTACCGGGGAGCTGTTTTTT	CASPLTGELFF
TRBV15	NA	NA	TRBJ2-5	TGTGCCACCAGCAGAGTGGGAACGGGGGCCCAGTACTTC	CATSRVGTGAQYF
TRBV7-2	TRBD2	NA	TRBJ2-3	TGTGCCAGCAGCCCGGGAACTAGCGGGGGCACAGATACGCAGTATTTT	CASSPGTSGGTDTQYF
TRBV5-6	TRBD1	few	TRBJ1-4	TGTGCCAGCAGCGCGTCGGGACAGGGCCATGAAAAACTGTTTTTT	CASSASGQGHEKLFF
TRBV4-2	NA	NA	TRBJ2-3	TGTGCCAGCAGCCCCACAGGTTCGACAGATACGCAGTATTTT	CASSPTGSTDTQYF
TRBV6-5	TRBD1	NA	TRBJ2-1	TGTGCCAGCAGTTCGGACAGGGGATCCTACAATGAGCAGTTCTTC	CASSSDRGSYNEQFF
TRBV7-8	TRBD1	NA	TRBJ1-2	TGTGCCAGCAGCTTAGGAACAGGGGGCGCATCTGGCTACACCTTC	CASSLGTGGASGYTF
TRBV5-4	NA	NA	TRBJ2-3	TGTCCCAGCAGCTTTCCTGTAGCGGGCACAGATACGCAGTATTTT	CPSSFPVAGTDTQYF
TRBV6-5	TRBD1	NA	TRBJ2-7	TGTGCCAGCGGCGGACAGGGGAACTACGAGCAGTACTTC	CASGGQGNYEQYF
TRBV10-3	NA	NA	TRBJ2-3	TGTGCCATCTGGGACTCCTACACAGATACGCAGTATTTT	CAIWDSYTDTQYF
TRBV2	NA	once	TRBJ1-2	TGTGCCAGCAGCCGGGACATAATGAGGGACACCTTC	CASSRDIMRDTF
TRBV5-1	TRBD1	NA	TRBJ2-7	TGCGCCAGCAGCTTGGCCAGTCAGGGGGTCCCCTTTGGCGAGCAGTACTTC	CASSLASQGVPFGEQYF
TRBV27	TRBD1	NA	TRBJ2-1	TGTGCCAGCAGTTACCTCCGGGACAGGGGGCCCAAGGTCTTC	CASSYLRDRGPKVF
TRBV6-5	NA	NA	TRBJ2-3	TGTGCCAGCAGCCGTCCGGGCACAGATACGCAGTATTTT	CASSRPGTDTQYF
TRBV9	TRBD2	NA	TRBJ2-3	TGTGCCAGCAGCGTAGGAGGCGGGAGGACCGTAGATACGCAGTATTTT	CASSVGGGRTVDTQYF
TRBV13	NA	NA	TRBJ2-7	TGTGCCAGCAGCCGATTCAGTTACGAGCAGTACTTC	CASSRFSYEQYF
TRBV4-3	TRBD2	NA	TRBJ2-3	TGCGCCAGCAGCCAAGCCTCACTAGCGGGAATTGTGGGAGATACGCAGTATTTT	CASSQASLAGIVGDTQYF
TRBV7-9	TRBD2	NA	TRBJ2-3	TGTGCCAGCAGGGGGACTAGCGGCACAGATACGCAGTATTTT	CASRGTSGTDTQYF
TRBV29-1	TRBD2	NA	TRBJ2-3	TGCAGCTCTAGCGGGAGTAGCACAGATACGCAGTATTTT	CSSSGSSTDTQYF
TRBV7-8	NA	NA	TRBJ2-1	TGTGCCAGCAGCTTACAACTAGGCGACAATGAGCAGTTCTTC	CASSLQLGDNEQFF
TRBV4-3	NA	few	TRBJ1-5	TGCGCCAGCAGCCAAGAAGGAACAGCACAGCCCCAGCATTTT	CASSQEGTAQPQHF
TRBV15	NA	NA	TRBJ1-5	TGCGCCACCAGCCGGGGGAAGTATCAGCCCCAGCATTTT	CATSRGKYQPQHF
TRBV5-1	NA	NA	TRBJ2-3	TGCGCCAGCAGCCAAGATCTCGGGAGTGCAGATACGCAGTATTTT	CASSQDLGSADTQYF
TRBV7-2	NA	once	TRBJ2-7	TGTGCCAGCAGCTCCGGGGGAACCTACGAGCAGTACTTC	CASSSGGTYEQYF
TRBV11-2	TRBD1	NA	TRBJ1-2	TGTGCCAGCAGCCTCGAACAGGGGAACTATGGCTACACCTTC	CASSLEQGNYGYTF
TRBV25-1	NA	NA	TRBJ1-2	TGTGCCAGCAGTGAGCGGGCCTTGGGCTATGGCTACACCTTC	CASSERALGYGYTF
TRBV27	TRBD2	NA	TRBJ2-5	TGTGCCAGCAGTTTATTGGCTAGCGGGGATGGGGAGACCCAGTACTTC	CASSLLASGDGETQYF
TRBV29-1	TRBD2	NA	TRBJ2-6	TGCAGCGTTGAGGGGGGGACCTCTGGGGCCAACGTCCTGACTTTC	CSVEGGTSGANVLTF
TRBV2	TRBD2	NA	TRBJ2-2	TGTGCCAGCACCCAGACTAGCGGGAGTGTCGGGGAGCTGTTTTTT	CASTQTSGSVGELFF
TRBV4-2	TRBD2	once	TRBJ2-7	TGTGCCAGCAGCCAAGATGCGTCTAGCGGTTCCTACGAGCAGTACTTC	CASSQDASSGSYEQYF
TRBV9	NA	NA	TRBJ1-4	TGTGCCAGCAGCGTAGGTCCCTCTGCAACTAATGAAAAACTGTTTTTT	CASSVGPSATNEKLFF
TRBV29-1	TRBD1	NA	TRBJ1-4	TGCAGCGTTGTTGGTGGGGGACAGGGTTCTGAAAAACTGTTTTTT	CSVVGGGQGSEKLFF
TRBV7-9	TRBD2	once	TRBJ2-3	TGTGCCAGCAGCTCCATAGGGCTAGCGGTACAGTATTTT	CASSSIGLAVQYF
TRBV5-1	TRBD1	NA	TRBJ2-7	TGCGCCAGCAGCCCAGGACAGGGGGCTTACGAGCAGTACTTC	CASSPGQGAYEQYF
TRBV5-4	TRBD1	NA	TRBJ1-1	TGTGCCAGCAGCCCCCCTGGGACAGGGAGATTGAGTGAAGCTTTCTTT	CASSPPGTGRLSEAFF
TRBV29-1	TRBD2	few	TRBJ2-5	TGCAGCGCTGTACTAGCGGGAGCTGGAGAGACCCAGTACTTC	CSAVLAGAGETQYF
TRBV7-8	NA	NA	TRBJ2-5	TGTGCCAGCAGCCCCCCGGGACTTCGGAACTTC	CASSPPGLRNF
TRBV14	TRBD1	once	TRBJ1-2	TGTGCCAGCAGCCAAGGGACAGGAAAGAAACGTACCTATGGCTACACCTTC	CASSQGTGKKRTYGYTF
TRBV27	TRBD1	once	TRBJ2-7	TGTGCCAGCAGGGGGACAGGGACCCCCTACGAGCAGTACTTC	CASRGTGTPYEQYF
TRBV10-3	NA	once	TRBJ1-2	TGTGCCATCAGTGATCAACAGAACTATGGCTACACCTTC	CAISDQQNYGYTF